A selection of T cell receptor beta chains follows, all from one sample in a study of blood T cell repertoires in COVID-19. This table comes from immunoSEQ multiplex PCR, and its TCRdb copy is limited to in-frame clones, with some not included. The sample shows some 80,000 clones, 75% to 85% of them seen only once. The sequencing sample was made of peripheral blood. These receptors came from a woman older than 75 with active or convalescent COVID-19. Each CDR3 is given with its conserved first and last residue. D genes are given only for firm matches. Size is omitted from some rows. Given values are once, few, many or a class for expanded clones.

D gene,clone size,V gene,J gene,CDR3 DNA,CDR3 protein
-,many,TRBV7-2,TRBJ1-5,TGTGCCAGCAGCTTAGAGGGGTTTAGCAATCAGCCCCAGCATTTT,CASSLEGFSNQPQHF
-,-,TRBV4-3,TRBJ2-5,TGCGCCAGCAGCTCCGGGGAAGAGACCCAGTACTTC,CASSSGEETQYF
TRBD2,-,TRBV5-6,TRBJ2-1,TGTGCCAGCAGCTTGGGCGGGAGGGCCGTCAATGAGCAGTTCTTC,CASSLGGRAVNEQFF
-,-,TRBV7-9,TRBJ1-4,TGTGCCAGCAGCCCCCAGGGGAGGGCTAATGAAAAACTGTTTTTT,CASSPQGRANEKLFF
TRBD1,-,TRBV19,TRBJ2-1,TGTGCCAGTAGTACAGGGGGCAATGAGCAGTTCTTC,CASSTGGNEQFF
-,once,TRBV19,TRBJ1-5,TGTGCCAGTATGACAGGTCCTCGTCAGCCCCAGCATTTT,CASMTGPRQPQHF
-,few,TRBV18,TRBJ1-1,TGTGCCAGCTCACCAACGTTCAACGAGGAAGCTTTCTTT,CASSPTFNEEAFF
TRBD1,-,TRBV7-9,TRBJ2-7,TGTGCCAGCAGCTCAATCCGGGACAGAAGGAGGTACGAGCAGTACTTC,CASSSIRDRRRYEQYF
TRBD2,-,TRBV7-2,TRBJ2-5,TGTGCCAGCAGCAACCGGCGGCTAGCGGGAGGGCTTGAGACCCAGTACTTC,CASSNRRLAGGLETQYF
TRBD2,many,TRBV27,TRBJ2-1,TGTGCCAGCACCTTGCGACTAGCGGGCCCCAATGAGCAGTTCTTC,CASTLRLAGPNEQFF
-,-,TRBV4-1,TRBJ1-2,TGCGCCAGCAGCCAAGTGGTCAGCTATGGCTACACCTTC,CASSQVVSYGYTF
TRBD1,-,TRBV5-6,TRBJ2-7,TGTGCCAGCGGACAGGGGGCCGCCTTCATATACGAGCAGTACTTC,CASGQGAAFIYEQYF
TRBD1,-,TRBV19,TRBJ2-5,TGTGCCAGTAGTGAGACCCACAGGGGACAAGAGACCCAGTACTTC,CASSETHRGQETQYF
TRBD1,-,TRBV5-4,TRBJ1-2,TGTGCCGGGGGCTCACAGGGGGCGATCTATGGCTACACCTTC,CAGGSQGAIYGYTF
-,few,TRBV29-1,TRBJ1-1,TGCAGCGTTAGGGGGGGCGGGTTGAGCACTGAAGCTTTCTTT,CSVRGGGLSTEAFF
TRBD2,few,TRBV6-2/TRBV6-3,TRBJ2-2,TGTGCCAGCAGTTACGGGATAGCGGGGAGTCTCACCGGGGAGCTGTTTTTT,CASSYGIAGSLTGELFF
TRBD1,-,TRBV13,TRBJ1-1,TGTGCCAGCAGCCAACAAGGGACAGGGTGGTTCCATGGGTATGCTGAAGCTTTCTTT,CASSQQGTGWFHGYAEAFF
TRBD1,-,TRBV12-3/TRBV12-4,TRBJ1-2,TGTGCCAGCAGGGGGACAGGGACCGATGGCTACACCTTC,CASRGTGTDGYTF
TRBD2,-,TRBV18,TRBJ2-7,TGTGCCAGCTCACCGACTAGCGGGAGTGCGGGGGGCTCCTACGAGCAGTACTTC,CASSPTSGSAGGSYEQYF
-,-,TRBV7-9,TRBJ2-7,TGTGCCAGCAGCTTAGAGCACTACGAGCAGTACTTC,CASSLEHYEQYF
-,-,TRBV6-2/TRBV6-3,TRBJ1-1,TGTGCCAGCAGTTACGAGCGCGGGGGCAGGGACACTGAAGCTTTCTTT,CASSYERGGRDTEAFF
-,-,TRBV4-3,TRBJ1-4,TGCGCCAGCAGCCAAGGGCACAGGCTTAGAGAAAAACTGTTTTTT,CASSQGHRLREKLFF
TRBD1,-,TRBV6-2/TRBV6-3,TRBJ1-2,TGTGCCAGCAGTTACAGATCTTCCGGGACAGGGGGCTACACCTTC,CASSYRSSGTGGYTF
TRBD1,-,TRBV7-9,TRBJ1-1,TGTGCCAGCAGCTTGACAGGGACCCCTGAAGCTTTCTTT,CASSLTGTPEAFF
-,-,TRBV7-9,TRBJ1-1,TGTGCCAGCAGCTTAGTCGGAGGTGTTCTGAACACTGAAGCTTTCTTT,CASSLVGGVLNTEAFF
TRBD2,once,TRBV7-2,TRBJ2-7,TGTGCCAGCAGCCTTCTCGGCGGACTAGCGGGAATGAACGAGCAGTACTTC,CASSLLGGLAGMNEQYF
-,-,TRBV24-1,TRBJ1-5,TGTGCCACCAGTGAGGGGACATTGGGGAATCAGCCCCAGCATTTT,CATSEGTLGNQPQHF
-,once,TRBV6-5,TRBJ2-7,TGTGCCAGCAGTTATCTGGATGGAGCCTACGAGCAGTACTTC,CASSYLDGAYEQYF